This TCR beta chain was observed in a study of blood T cell repertoires in COVID-19. Repertoires were generated with immunoSEQ multiplex PCR, while TCRdb's copy carries only in-frame clones and drops some. Here the sample spans some 100,000 clones, 80% to 90% being singletons. This CDR3 is built from 18 residues. This clone rates as medium-sized. The clonotype was recovered from an elderly woman with active COVID-19. J is TRBJ1-1 and V is TRBV21-1. TRBV21-1 is a pseudogene. The specimen sequenced was peripheral blood. Here the CDR3 reads CASPAGLGQRGENTEAFF. Written as DNA, the CDR3 is TGTGCCAGCCCTGCGGGATTAGGCCAGCGGGGTGAGAACACTGAAGCTTTCTTT.